The rows below give T cell receptor beta chains drawn from one sample of a study of blood T cell repertoires in COVID-19. This table comes from immunoSEQ multiplex PCR, and its TCRdb copy is limited to in-frame clones, with some not included. Of 260,000 or so clones in the sample, roughly 82% were seen once. Sequencing was done on a sample of peripheral blood. The source of these receptors is a woman in her 70s with acute or convalescent COVID-19. Both conserved end residues are part of each CDR3. The D gene is left open where the match is weak. Only some rows state a clone size, as once, few, many or a class for expanded clones.

TRBJ1-6,TRBV3-1/TRBV3-2,TRBD1,-,CASSQQGARGSYNSPLHF,TGTGCCAGCAGCCAACAGGGGGCTAGAGGTTCCTATAATTCACCCCTCCACTTT
TRBJ1-2,TRBV19,-,-,CASSTGTSYGYTF,TGTGCCAGTAGCACAGGGACAAGCTATGGCTACACCTTC
TRBJ1-5,TRBV5-8,TRBD1,-,CASRPGDRSGQPQHF,TGTGCCAGCAGGCCAGGGGACAGGTCGGGTCAGCCCCAGCATTTT
TRBJ1-2,TRBV2,-,-,CAEAKPLLQYGYTF,TGTGCCGAAGCAAAGCCCCTCCTACAGTATGGCTACACCTTC
TRBJ1-2,TRBV29-1,-,-,CSAQGAGGYTF,TGCAGCGCTCAGGGCGCCGGGGGCTACACCTTC
TRBJ1-1,TRBV7-2,TRBD1,-,CASSSGQGFLPEAFF,TGTGCCAGCAGCTCGGGACAGGGGTTTTTGCCTGAAGCTTTCTTT
TRBJ2-1,TRBV10-1,TRBD1,-,CASSETGGSYNEQFF,TGCGCCAGCAGTGAGACAGGGGGCTCCTACAATGAGCAGTTCTTC
TRBJ1-2,TRBV7-9,-,-,CASSLGTGHPNYGYTF,TGTGCCAGCAGCTTAGGAACGGGACACCCGAACTATGGCTACACCTTC
TRBJ2-3,TRBV7-2,TRBD1,-,CASSLTGALSTDTQYF,TGTGCCAGCAGCCTAACAGGGGCCCTTAGCACAGATACGCAGTATTTT
TRBJ1-2,TRBV12-3/TRBV12-4,TRBD1,-,CASTIGQGDRYTF,TGTGCCAGCACCATAGGACAGGGGGATCGCTACACCTTC
TRBJ2-1,TRBV27,TRBD2,-,CASSFPVGGGLNEQFF,TGTGCCAGCAGTTTCCCTGTGGGCGGGGGGCTCAATGAGCAGTTCTTC
TRBJ1-6,TRBV6-5,-,-,CASKRRQGGSPLHF,TGTGCCAGCAAAAGGAGGCAGGGAGGTTCACCCCTCCACTTT
TRBJ1-2,TRBV19,TRBD1,-,CASSIIAGTGTYYGYTF,TGTGCCAGTAGTATAATCGCCGGGACAGGGACTTACTATGGCTACACCTTC
TRBJ2-3,TRBV7-2,-,-,CASSLGRMDTQYF,TGTGCCAGCAGCTTAGGTAGAATGGATACGCAGTATTTT
TRBJ1-3,TRBV5-1,TRBD1,-,CASSLTGDSGNTIYF,TGCGCCAGCAGCTTAACAGGGGACTCTGGAAACACCATATATTTT
TRBJ1-4,TRBV18,-,-,CASSPGARNEKLFF,TGTGCCAGCTCACCGGGGGCTCGAAATGAAAAACTGTTTTTT
TRBJ2-7,TRBV5-1,TRBD2,-,CASSLSGLAYEQYF,TGCGCCAGCAGCTTGTCAGGACTAGCGTACGAGCAGTACTTC
TRBJ1-1,TRBV30,-,-,CAWSRESMGTEAFF,TGTGCCTGGTCCAGGGAATCCATGGGTACTGAAGCTTTCTTT
TRBJ2-2,TRBV10-1,TRBD1,-,CASSERTGNTGELFF,TGCGCCAGCAGTGAGAGGACAGGGAACACCGGGGAGCTGTTTTTT
TRBJ2-4,TRBV20-1,-,-,CSATDQGRAKNIQYF,TGCAGTGCTACTGATCAGGGAAGGGCCAAAAACATTCAGTACTTC
TRBJ1-3,TRBV4-1,-,-,CASSQDVGGTGNTIYF,TGCGCCAGCAGCCAAGATGTCGGGGGAACTGGAAACACCATATATTTT
TRBJ1-2,TRBV9,-,-,CASSGSWGDGYTF,TGTGCCAGCAGCGGGTCATGGGGGGATGGCTACACCTTC
TRBJ2-1,TRBV9,-,-,CASSITGSSYNEQFF,TGTGCCAGCAGCATAACAGGAAGCTCCTACAATGAGCAGTTCTTC
TRBJ2-7,TRBV15,-,-,CATSIDRGSSYEQYF,TGTGCCACCAGCATAGACAGAGGTTCTTCCTACGAGCAGTACTTC
TRBJ1-1,TRBV27,-,-,CASSLFRSMTEAFF,TGTGCCAGCAGTTTATTTCGGTCGATGACTGAAGCTTTCTTT
TRBJ1-2,TRBV27,TRBD1,-,CASSRGTGPGLYGYTF,TGTGCCAGCAGCAGGGGGACAGGGCCTGGGCTCTATGGCTACACCTTC
TRBJ2-5,TRBV5-4,TRBD2,-,CASRPGTSGGAAETQYF,TGTGCCAGCAGACCCGGGACTAGCGGGGGGGCTGCGGAGACCCAGTACTTC
TRBJ1-2,TRBV18,-,-,CASSPNSGSYGYTF,TGTGCCAGCTCACCCAATTCCGGTTCCTATGGCTACACCTTC
TRBJ1-1,TRBV20-1,-,once,CSGGSQYEAFF,TGCAGTGGGGGCAGTCAGTATGAAGCTTTCTTT
TRBJ2-2,TRBV5-4,TRBD2,-,CASSLGGAGAGELFF,TGTGCCAGCAGCTTGGGAGGGGCGGGGGCCGGGGAGCTGTTTTTT
TRBJ2-7,TRBV27,TRBD2,-,CASSTMGWEGLSEQYF,TGTGCCAGCAGTACCATGGGATGGGAGGGATTGAGCGAGCAGTACTTC
TRBJ2-6,TRBV5-4,TRBD1,-,CASSPRGTGTGANVLTF,TGTGCCAGCAGCCCGCGCGGGACAGGGACCGGGGCCAACGTCCTGACTTTC
TRBJ1-5,TRBV19,TRBD1,-,CASRGQPNQPQHF,TGTGCCAGTAGGGGACAGCCCAATCAGCCCCAGCATTTT
TRBJ2-7,TRBV2,TRBD1,-,CASIAPGTGRSSYEQYF,TGTGCCAGCATCGCTCCCGGGACAGGGAGGAGCTCCTACGAGCAGTACTTC
TRBJ1-2,TRBV27,-,-,CASSLRPPQAQNGYTF,TGTGCCAGCAGTTTGCGTCCTCCACAGGCCCAAAATGGCTACACCTTC
TRBJ2-5,TRBV11-2,TRBD1,-,CASSLQTGPRETQYF,TGTGCCAGCAGCCTACAGACAGGGCCCCGGGAGACCCAGTACTTC
TRBJ1-5,TRBV28,TRBD1,-,CASSFKGTGKQPQHF,TGTGCCAGCAGTTTCAAGGGGACAGGGAAACAGCCCCAGCATTTT
TRBJ1-2,TRBV13,TRBD1,-,CANSRGRGFDGYTF,TGTGCCAACAGCCGGGGCAGGGGGTTTGATGGCTACACCTTC
TRBJ2-2,TRBV5-5,-,-,CASSLQGGIRPGELFF,TGTGCCAGCAGCTTGCAGGGCGGAATTCGGCCCGGGGAGCTGTTTTTT
TRBJ1-5,TRBV7-2,TRBD1,few,CASSWRTGPNQPQHF,TGTGCCAGCAGCTGGAGGACAGGACCTAATCAGCCCCAGCATTTT
TRBJ1-2,TRBV18,TRBD1,-,CASSPPYRGGYTF,TGTGCCAGCTCACCACCTTACAGGGGAGGCTACACCTTC
TRBJ1-1,TRBV2,-,-,CASSVRQLNTEAFF,TGTGCCAGCAGTGTCCGACAGCTGAACACTGAAGCTTTCTTT
TRBJ1-3,TRBV4-1,-,few,CASSQVAHQPLGGNTIYF,TGCGCCAGCAGCCAAGTAGCCCATCAGCCCCTCGGTGGAAACACCATATATTTT
TRBJ2-1,TRBV6-6,-,-,CASSYFIIGSGNEQFF,TGTGCCAGCAGTTATTTCATTATCGGGTCTGGCAATGAGCAGTTCTTC
TRBJ2-7,TRBV11-2,-,-,CASSTRLYEQYF,TGTGCCAGCAGCACCCGGTTATACGAGCAGTACTTC
TRBJ1-2,TRBV5-6,TRBD1,-,CASSLPGQGASGYTF,TGTGCCAGCAGCCTACCGGGACAGGGGGCTTCCGGCTACACCTTC
TRBJ2-2,TRBV7-2,TRBD2,-,CASSPSSGGAGELFF,TGTGCCAGCAGCCCCTCTAGCGGGGGGGCCGGGGAGCTGTTTTTT
TRBJ2-1,TRBV18,-,-,CASSPPPGNEQFF,TGTGCCAGCTCACCCCCCCCGGGCAATGAGCAGTTCTTC
TRBJ2-6,TRBV19,-,-,CASSIGGHLWANVLTF,TGTGCCAGTAGTATAGGGGGACATCTCTGGGCCAACGTCCTGACTTTC
TRBJ1-5,TRBV7-2,-,-,CASKGVYSNQPQHF,TGTGCCAGCAAAGGAGTTTATAGCAATCAGCCCCAGCATTTT
TRBJ1-4,TRBV9,-,-,CASSLPAAQGSEKLFF,TGTGCCAGCAGCCTACCGGCTGCCCAGGGTAGTGAAAAACTGTTTTTT
TRBJ1-2,TRBV4-2,TRBD1,-,CASSQAGQGLDGYTF,TGTGCCAGCAGCCAAGCGGGACAGGGTCTTGATGGCTACACCTTC
TRBJ1-6,TRBV30,-,-,CAWSERVSGMRGNSPLHF,TGTGCCTGGAGTGAGCGGGTTTCGGGGATGAGAGGGAATTCACCCCTCCACTTT
TRBJ2-1,TRBV5-4,-,few,CASSLGGAGNYNEQFF,TGTGCCAGCAGCTTGGGGGGCGCAGGGAATTACAATGAGCAGTTCTTC
TRBJ2-7,TRBV6-2/TRBV6-3,TRBD2,many,CASSRNREAYEQYF,TGTGCCAGCAGCCGGAACCGGGAGGCTTACGAGCAGTACTTC
TRBJ1-6,TRBV6-1,-,-,CASSELSNSPLHF,TGTGCCAGCAGTGAACTCAGTAATTCACCCCTCCACTTT
TRBJ2-1,TRBV4-1,-,-,CASSQGTSNGYNEQFF,TGCGCCAGCAGCCAGGGAACTAGCAACGGCTACAATGAGCAGTTCTTC
TRBJ1-2,TRBV9,TRBD1,-,CASSPGTGLNYGYTF,TGTGCCAGCAGCCCAGGGACAGGTCTGAACTATGGCTACACCTTC
TRBJ1-2,TRBV3-1/TRBV3-2,-,-,CASSQEGGDYGYTF,TGTGCCAGCAGCCAAGAAGGAGGAGACTATGGCTACACCTTC
TRBJ1-4,TRBV19,-,-,CASSSSWLANEKLFF,TGTGCCAGTAGTTCATCATGGCTAGCTAATGAAAAACTGTTTTTT